What follows are 28 T cell receptor beta chains derived from one specimen sequenced in a study of blood T cell repertoires in COVID-19. The table came from immunoSEQ multiplex PCR; TCRdb's copy has only in-frame clones and leaves some out. The table shows fewer than 200,000 clones, with around 85% occurring only once. Sequencing was performed on peripheral blood. All receptors derive from a man in his sixties who had recovered from COVID-19.

The chain uses TRBV9 and TRBJ1-2, with 7 bases aligning to TRBD1. Germline CDR1 is SGDLS and CDR2 is YYNGEE. This CDR3 spans 15 amino acids. J lost 6 bases, V lost 3 bases, and 11 bases had no gene match. In DNA form, the CDR3 reads TGTGCCAGCAGCGAAACTCTCCGGGACAGAAATGGCTACACCTTC. It encodes CASSETLRDRNGYTF.

V usage is TRBV19 and J usage is TRBJ1-4; 7 bases map to TRBD1. The CDR3 runs 16 residues. V gave up 4 bases and J gave up 6 bases; unmatched junction bases: 11. From germline, CDR1 is LNHDA and CDR2 SQIVND (reference sequence). Here the CDR3 DNA reads TGTGCCAGTAGTAACCTCCACAGGGGTACCTATGAAAAACTGTTTTTT. Translated: CASSNLHRGTYEKLFF.

The chain combines TRBV10-3 with TRBJ1-3; D is unresolved. This CDR3 comprises 14 residues. V was trimmed by 4 bases and J by 6 bases, leaving 13 bases between them. Germline V CDR1 and CDR2: ENHRY, SYGVKD. CDR3 sequence (DNA): TGTGCCATCAGTGCCCTCCAGGATACAAACACCATATATTTT. It encodes CAISALQDTNTIYF.

The CDR3 nucleotides read TGTGCCAGCACCACTAGCGGGGTCACAGATACGCAGTATTTT. Translated: CASTTSGVTDTQYF. The chain uses TRBV7-2 and TRBJ2-3, with TRBD2 identical over 10 bases. The CDR3 runs 14 residues. The V gene's germline CDR1 is SGHTA and CDR2 FQGNSA. The trim removed 7 bases at V and 2 bases at J, leaving 3 bases unmatched.

The chain employs TRBV11-2 and TRBJ2-5; 7 bases line up with TRBD2. Per the germline V gene, CDR1 is SGHAT and CDR2 is FQNNGV. V dropped 0 bases and J dropped 3; count of bases not matched to a gene: 10. This CDR3 spans 17 amino acids. CDR3 bases: TGTGCCAGCAGCTTAGACAATAGCGTGGGGGGGAAAGAGACCCAGTACTTC. Encoded protein: CASSLDNSVGGKETQYF.

The chain recombines TRBV3-1 (or the pseudogene TRBV3-2) with TRBJ2-2; a possible D gene is TRBD2 (6 bases). V gave up 0 bases and J gave up 6 bases, with 11 bases separating them. In germline, CDR1 is LGHDT, CDR2 YNNKEL (reference sequence). This CDR3 has 15 amino acids. The CDR3 here is CASSQDGLPPGELFF. Written as DNA, the CDR3 is TGTGCCAGCAGCCAAGATGGACTACCCCCCGGGGAGCTGTTTTTT.

V and J are TRBV6-4 and TRBJ2-3; D may be TRBD1 (6 bases). Germline V lookup: CDR1 MRHNA, CDR2 SNTAGT. V was shortened by 4 bases and J by 6 bases, with 17 bases between the two germline ends. The CDR3 totals 15 residues. Here the CDR3 reads CASSVGGRSDDTQYF. The CDR3 DNA reads as TGTGCCAGCAGTGTAGGGGGACGATCTGATGATACGCAGTATTTT.

This clone was observed once. CDR3 coding DNA: TGTGCCAGCAGCTTCTCCCTCACAGGGAACCAGCCCCAGCATTTT. It translates to CASSFSLTGNQPQHF. The chain couples TRBV7-8 to TRBJ1-5; a possible D gene is TRBD1 (6 bases). Per germline, CDR1 SGHVS and CDR2 FQNEAQ. The CDR3 totals 15 residues. Trimming took off 3 bases at V and 7 bases at J, with 16 bases between the two ends.

This rearrangement joins TRBV6-2 or TRBV6-3 to TRBJ1-5; possibly TRBD1 for D (6 bases). CDR3 size: 17 residues. Per the germline V gene, CDR1 is MNHEY and CDR2 is SVGEGT. V was cut by 5 bases and J by 2 bases, with 19 bases left in between. The CDR3 reads CASSGYIQGWGNQPQHF. The CDR3 bases are TGTGCCAGCAGTGGCTACATACAGGGTTGGGGCAATCAGCCCCAGCATTTT.

The chain is built from TRBV12-3 or TRBV12-4 and TRBJ2-1; D is unclear. V shed 1 base and J shed 8 bases, with 6 bases lying between them. The CDR3 has 12 residues. CDR3 sequence: CASSLVGYEQFF. The DNA of the CDR3 is TGTGCCAGCAGTTTAGTGGGCTATGAGCAGTTCTTC.

This clone was picked up one time. The chain joins TRBV5-4 to TRBJ2-7; 10 bases fit TRBD1. The germline CDR1 and CDR2 sequences are SGHNT and YYREEE (reference sequence). With V trimmed by 4 bases and J by 5 bases, 9 bases remained unmatched. CDR3 length: 15 residues. CDR3 nucleotide sequence: TGTGCCAGCAGCCCCCCCGGACAGGGGGTGAACGAGCAGTACTTC. This translates into CASSPPGQGVNEQYF.

The chain combines TRBV5-1 with TRBJ2-3, with D possibly matching TRBD1 (6 bases). Germline CDR1 and CDR2: SGHRS and YFSETQ. Trimming took off 0 bases at V and 6 bases at J, with 11 bases between the two ends. CDR3 length: 14 amino acids. The CDR3 loop is CASSLGRGADTQYF. The CDR3 nucleotides are TGCGCCAGCAGCTTGGGCAGGGGAGCGGATACGCAGTATTTT.

The rearrangement joins TRBV3-1 (or the pseudogene TRBV3-2) to TRBJ2-5; no reliable D call. Germline-derived CDR1 and CDR2 are LGHDT and YNNKEL (reference sequence). The V end was cut by 1 base, the J end by 4 bases, with 7 bases between. The CDR3 extends over 13 amino acids. For the CDR3, the DNA is TGTGCCAGCAGCCAAGGTAACTTAGAGACCCAGTACTTC. It is translated as CASSQGNLETQYF.

This clone was seen only a few times. J is TRBJ1-6 and V is TRBV29-1; TRBD1 agrees at 7 bases. This CDR3 has 13 residues. Germline V lookup: CDR1 SQVTM, CDR2 ANQGSEA. The trim removed 8 bases at V and 7 bases at J, leaving 8 bases unmatched. DNA for the CDR3: TGCAGCACGGGGGACAGTCTAAATTCACCCCTCCACTTT. Protein: CSTGDSLNSPLHF.

This chain links TRBV19 with TRBJ2-7, with TRBD1 matching 7 bases. The germline V gene encodes CDR1 LNHDA and CDR2 SQIVND (reference sequence). V lost 5 bases to trimming and J lost 0 bases; unmatched junction nucleotides: 4. The CDR3 has 14 amino acids. The CDR3 sequence is CASSPQGNSYEQYF. DNA of the CDR3: TGTGCCAGTAGTCCACAGGGGAACTCCTACGAGCAGTACTTC.

This sequence joins TRBV5-1 and TRBJ2-1; 7 bases agree with TRBD1. Per germline, CDR1 SGHRS and CDR2 YFSETQ. The CDR3 sequence is 14 residues long. The V gene end was trimmed by 2 bases and the J gene end by 8 bases; junction bases not matched to a gene: 7. The CDR3, as DNA: TGCGCCAGCAGCTTCGTGACAGGGTCGGATGAGCAGTTCTTC. As protein: CASSFVTGSDEQFF. The variable domain in full, with the rest retrieved from reference TRBV5-1 and TRBJ2-1, is KAGVTQTPRYLIKTRGQQVTLSCSPISGHRSVSWYQQTPGQGLQFLFEYFSETQRNKGNFPGRFSGRQFSNSRSEMNVSTLELGDSALYLCASSFVTGSDEQFFGPGTRLTVL.

DNA of the CDR3: TGTGCTAGTGGTTTGGTAGGGACAGATAACTATGGCTACACCTTC. It specifies CASGLVGTDNYGYTF. The genes are TRBV12-5 and TRBJ1-2; 7 positions match TRBD1. The germline V gene has CDR1 LGHNT and CDR2 FRNRAP. Losses at the gene ends were 0 bases for V and 1 base for J; bases not matched to a gene: 2. CDR3 length: 15 amino acids.

V is TRBV19 and J is TRBJ1-4; D uncertain. The germline V gene has CDR1 LNHDA and CDR2 SQIVND (reference sequence). Trimming stripped 3 bases from V and 4 bases from J, with 9 bases between. The CDR3 spans 14 residues. This CDR3 reads CASSMGQDNEKLFF. Written as DNA, the CDR3 is TGTGCCAGTAGTATGGGTCAGGATAATGAAAAACTGTTTTTT.

The chain links TRBV5-1 to TRBJ2-5, with 9 bases aligning to TRBD1. In germline, CDR1 is SGHRS, CDR2 YFSETQ. V was clipped by 0 bases and J by 5 bases; unmatched bases: 8. The CDR3 sequence is 16 residues long. The CDR3 sequence is CASSLGDRDGKETQYF. CDR3 coding DNA: TGCGCCAGCAGCTTGGGGGACAGGGACGGTAAGGAGACCCAGTACTTC.

The J gene is TRBJ1-6, the V gene TRBV6-5; tentatively, D is TRBD1 (5 bases). In germline, CDR1 is MNHEY, CDR2 SVGAGI. The CDR3 has 15 amino acids. V was clipped by 6 bases and J by 7 bases, with 16 bases between them. The DNA of the CDR3 is TGTGCCAGCAGGACGGGACGGCGGGAAAATTCACCCCTCCACTTT. Protein product: CASRTGRRENSPLHF.

The gene calls are TRBV24-1 and TRBJ2-3; perhaps TRBD2 as D (5 bases). CDR3 length equals 14 residues. The ends were cut back, 5 bases at V and 4 bases at J, with 12 bases in the middle. Germline V lookup: CDR1 KGHDR, CDR2 SFDVKD. The CDR3 loop is CATSVLKLADTQYF. CDR3 coding DNA: TGTGCCACCAGTGTCCTCAAACTAGCAGATACGCAGTATTTT.

This clone was detected once. This chain links TRBV29-1 with TRBJ2-5; TRBD1 might be the D (5 bases). CDR1 is SQVTM, CDR2 ANQGSEA, per germline. Trimming removed 3 bases from V and 2 bases from J, with 13 bases in between. The CDR3 runs to 14 residues. CDR3 region: CSVESTTDQETQYF. The CDR3 nucleotides are TGCAGCGTTGAGTCAACGACAGATCAAGAGACCCAGTACTTC.

The chain joins TRBV6-2 or TRBV6-3 to TRBJ1-6, with no clear D. The V end lost 5 bases, the J end lost 11 bases, and 13 bases lay between the germline ends. The CDR3 runs to 13 residues. CDR1 is MNHEY, CDR2 SVGEGT, per germline. The DNA for the CDR3 is TGTGCCAGCAGTCTCATTCTTCAGGCACCCCTCCACTTT. Encoded protein: CASSLILQAPLHF.

The chain carries TRBV13 and TRBJ2-3, with 11 nucleotides matching TRBD1. This CDR3 has 16 residues. The ends lost 1 base at V and 8 bases at J; junction bases unmatched: 8. Germline CDR1 reads PRHDT; CDR2 reads FYEKMQ (reference sequence). The CDR3 DNA follows: TGTGCCAGCAGCTTAGATGGACAGGGGGCAGCAGTTACGCAGTATTTT. Protein product: CASSLDGQGAAVTQYF.

The rearrangement joins TRBV24-1 to TRBJ1-2; D is uncertain. V dropped 3 bases and J dropped 5 bases, with 3 bases sitting between them. This CDR3 contains 11 residues. Germline-derived CDR1 and CDR2 are KGHDR and SFDVKD. CDR3 protein: CATSDHYGYTF. The CDR3 DNA is TGTGCCACCAGTGATCATTATGGCTACACCTTC.

Only a few counts were recorded for this clone. This sequence joins TRBV10-2 and TRBJ1-1, with D possibly being TRBD1 (5 bases). The CDR3 has 12 amino acids. The ends were cut back, 2 bases at V and 11 bases at J, with 12 bases in the middle. CDR1 is WSHSY, CDR2 SAAADI, per germline. The CDR3 spells CASSEGALVAFF. CDR3 coding DNA: TGCGCCAGCAGTGAGGGGGCGCTTGTGGCTTTCTTT.

The V and J genes are TRBV7-2 and TRBJ1-2; 7 nucleotides agree with TRBD1. The CDR3 contains 13 residues. Looked up from germline, CDR1 is SGHTA and CDR2 is FQGNSA. V gave up 2 bases and J gave up 4 bases; unmatched junction bases: 1. CDR3 amino acids: CASSLPGGYGYTF. The CDR3, as DNA: TGTGCCAGCAGCTTACCAGGGGGCTATGGCTACACCTTC.

The chain joins TRBV9 to TRBJ1-3, with D maybe TRBD1 (5 bases). With 0 bases removed from V and 4 bases from J, the gap between germline ends came to 11 bases. CDR1 and CDR2 (germline): SGDLS, YYNGEE. The CDR3 is made up of 15 amino acids. CDR3 nucleotide sequence: TGTGCCAGCAGCGTAGATTCAGGGCAGGGAAACACCATATATTTT. As protein: CASSVDSGQGNTIYF. Complete variable domain (other parts from reference TRBV9 and TRBJ1-3): DSGVTQTPKHLITATGQRVTLRCSPRSGDLSVYWYQQSLDQGLQFLIQYYNGEERAKGNILERFSAQQFPDLHSELNLSSLELGDSALYFCASSVDSGQGNTIYFGEGSWLTVV.